The 9 T cell receptor beta chains below come from one sample, sequenced in a study of early T cells in non-severe SARS-CoV-2 infection. TCRdb re-called the 5' RACE reads through MiXCR, storing one row per CDR3 protein. This sample has 52,000 or so distinct CDR3 sequences, with around 6.6% found just once. Sequences were derived from whole blood, sampled at baseline. These receptors originate from an adult who was a healthcare worker with PCR-confirmed SARS-CoV-2 infection or an uninfected control (not recorded which).

The sample holds many counts of this clonotype. The genes are TRBV5-1 and TRBJ2-5; no clear D. The CDR3 runs 14 residues. CDR1 is SGHRS, CDR2 YFSETQ, per germline. The V and J ends lost 0 bases and 1 base respectively, with 7 bases between them. The CDR3 spells CASSLVASQETQYF. CDR3 DNA: TGCGCCAGCAGCTTGGTCGCTAGCCAAGAGACCCAGTACTTC.

This clonotype was observed at least ten times. The gene calls are TRBV6-2 or TRBV6-3 and TRBJ2-3; D is uncertain. Germline V CDR1 and CDR2: MNHEY, SVGEGT. CDR3 length equals 16 residues. Deletions cut 0 bases from V and 1 base from J, with 11 bases between. The CDR3 spells CASSYSDGSRTDTQYF. Here the CDR3 DNA reads TGTGCCAGCAGTTACTCGGATGGGTCGCGCACAGATACGCAGTATTTT.

There are many counts of this clonotype. The chain employs TRBV4-2 and TRBJ2-7, with 11 positions matching TRBD2. The CDR3 covers 14 residues. Germline CDR1 LGHNA, CDR2 YNFKEQ. The trim removed 4 bases at V and 3 bases at J, leaving 2 bases unmatched. CDR3: CASSPGTSGYEQYF. CDR3 DNA sequence: TGTGCCAGCAGCCCCGGGACTAGCGGCTACGAGCAGTACTTC.

This clonotype was picked up many times. The chain couples TRBV7-6 to TRBJ2-5; D perhaps matches TRBD1 (5 bases). CDR1 and CDR2 from the germline V gene are SGHVS and FNYEAQ. V shed 6 bases and J shed 2 bases, with 19 bases lying between them. The CDR3 is made up of 16 amino acids. The CDR3 DNA is TGTGCCAGCAGTCTATCGAGCAGGGTGTTACAAGAGACCCAGTACTTC. Translating it yields CASSLSSRVLQETQYF.

This clonotype was picked up many times. The rearrangement links TRBV28 to TRBJ1-1; D uncertain. CDR3 length: 12 amino acids. V lost 6 bases to trimming and J lost 3 bases, with 8 bases between them. Germline V gene data show CDR1 as MDHEN and CDR2 as SYDVKM. CDR3 nucleotide sequence: TGTGCCAGCAGGGAAGATTACACTGAAGCTTTCTTT. Its protein product is CASREDYTEAFF.

This clonotype has more than one count but fewer than ten. V gene TRBV7-6 combines with J gene TRBJ2-1, with 9 bases matching TRBD2. CDR3 length equals 16 residues. The J segment lost 1 base and the V segment lost 1 base, leaving 2 bases of the junction unmatched. Germline CDR1 and CDR2: SGHVS and FNYEAQ. CDR3: CASSLVTSGSYNEQFF. CDR3 coding DNA: TGTGCCAGCAGCTTAGTTACTAGCGGGTCCTACAATGAGCAGTTCTTC. The full variable domain, rest sourced from reference TRBV7-6 and TRBJ2-1, is GAGVSQSPRYKVTKRGQDVALRCDPISGHVSLYWYRQALGQGPEFLTYFNYEAQQDKSGLPNDRFSAERPEGSISTLTIQRTEQRDSAMYRCASSLVTSGSYNEQFFGPGTRLTVL.

The rearrangement uses TRBV9 and TRBJ2-7, with D possibly matching TRBD2 (5 bases). The germline gives CDR1 SGDLS, CDR2 YYNGEE. CDR3 length: 15 amino acids. The germline V and J ends were trimmed by 0 bases and 3 bases, with 13 bases remaining between them. The CDR3 region has the DNA TGTGCCAGCAGCGTAGGTGAGGGCGCGTACTACGAGCAGTACTTC. Amino acids: CASSVGEGAYYEQYF.

This clonotype was detected a few times. The chain is built from TRBV7-6 and TRBJ2-3; D may match TRBD1 or TRBD2 (5 bases each). V shed 5 bases and J shed 4 bases, with 22 bases lying between them. The CDR3 is made up of 17 amino acids. In germline, CDR1 is SGHVS, CDR2 FNYEAQ. The CDR3 sequence is CASSTSLRGRKADTQYF. The CDR3 nucleotides read TGTGCCAGCAGCACCTCCCTAAGGGGACGGAAGGCAGATACGCAGTATTTT.

The chain is built from TRBV5-1 and TRBJ2-5, with 9 bases fitting TRBD2. Germline V gene data show CDR1 as SGHRS and CDR2 as YFSETQ. V was pared by 0 bases and J by 2 bases, with 2 bases of the junction left unmatched. This CDR3 comprises 15 residues. Here the CDR3 DNA reads TGCGCCAGCAGCTTGGCCCTAGCGGGGCAAGAGACCCAGTACTTC. It codes for CASSLALAGQETQYF. The full variable domain, completed using reference TRBV5-1 and TRBJ2-5, is KAGVTQTPRYLIKTRGQQVTLSCSPISGHRSVSWYQQTPGQGLQFLFEYFSETQRNKGNFPGRFSGRQFSNSRSEMNVSTLELGDSALYLCASSLALAGQETQYFGPGTRLLVL.